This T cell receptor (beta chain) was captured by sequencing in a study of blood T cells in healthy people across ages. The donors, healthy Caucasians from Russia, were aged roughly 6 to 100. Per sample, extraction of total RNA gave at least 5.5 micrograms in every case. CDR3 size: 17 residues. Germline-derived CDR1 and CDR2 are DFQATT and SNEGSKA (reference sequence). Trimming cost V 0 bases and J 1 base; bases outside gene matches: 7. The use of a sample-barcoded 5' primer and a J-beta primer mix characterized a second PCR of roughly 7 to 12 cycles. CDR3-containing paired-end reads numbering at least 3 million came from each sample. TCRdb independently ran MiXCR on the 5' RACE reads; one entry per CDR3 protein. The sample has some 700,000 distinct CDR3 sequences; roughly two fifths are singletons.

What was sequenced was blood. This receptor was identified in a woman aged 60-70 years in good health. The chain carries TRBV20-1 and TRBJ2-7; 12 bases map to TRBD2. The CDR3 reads CSARDVLAGGNSYEQYF. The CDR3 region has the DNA TGCAGTGCTAGAGACGTGCTAGCGGGAGGGAATTCCTACGAGCAGTACTTC.